This entry is about one TCR beta chain. This clone's antigen is unknown. One base away there is no much larger clone; base qualities are not given. V is trimmed back by 1 base and J by 6 bases, and the junction contains 8 bases that no gene match accounts for. CDR1 and CDR2, per the germline V gene, are MGHRA and YSYEKL. The CDR3 holds 16 amino acids from the cysteine to the phenylalanine. The only DNA kept is the CDR3, 48 bases in frame from the first base. The source of the sample is a study of T cell responses to AZD1222 COVID-19 vaccine (dated by TCRdb to the early 2020s). About the investigation overall: AZD1222 recipients whose second dose came at about 4 weeks and those whose second dose came at about 12 weeks were combined into one group, since spike-specific TCR depth and breadth did not differ between the two schedules. A total of 233 trial participants underwent TCR sequencing, of whom more than 200 had received two doses of AZD1222 and roughly 26 had received two doses of the MenACWY control vaccine. Trial participants were enrolled by age into 18-55, 56-69 and 70-plus year subgroups, with about 150, 27 and 61 TCR-sequenced participants respectively.

The CDR3 regions of human TCRbeta chains were analyzed by immunosequencing. The paper's data handling went like this. TCRs in the repertoires were compared against a reference library of SARS-CoV-2-specific TCRs that had been generated with the MIRA antigen-specificity platform. Breadth was defined as the fraction of unique TCRs that were SARS-CoV-2-associated. Depth was defined as the fraction of total T cells that were SARS-CoV-2-associated. Using the MIRA data, every spike-specific TCR was mapped to the spike region that the TCR reacted to and assigned to either a CD4 or a CD8 class. Log10-transformed breadth and depth values were compared by one-way ANOVA with Sidak's multiple comparisons tests. TCRdb stores this immuneACCESS table with in-frame sequences only. Part of the clones is absent; in the studies checked, under half of the shortfall reflects unresolved V genes, and no reason is known for the rest. From that table come the V and J calls and clone size; the DNA was used to work out D and trimming. Present in this sample are about 130,000 clones, about 94% of which were seen just once. Clones ranked in the top ten supply less than 6.5% of the sample.

Read against the paper, the sample's time point label means: baseline before first vaccination. Vaccinee samples came from UK trials COV001 and COV002, including a single-blind randomized controlled phase 2/3 trial of AZD1222 (ChAdOx1 nCoV-19) in healthy adults. Trial participant PBMC samples were collected at day 0 and day 28 after the second dose for TCRbeta chain sequencing. What the work shows at the level of the full study, not this receptor alone: Because no samples from the day 14 peak response were available, repertoires could be characterized only after the peak T cell response. Nearly half of unique spike-specific TCRs reportedly recognized epitopes outside regions mutated in the B.1.351 and B.1.1.7 variants. CD4 TCRs associated with the vaccine covered the entire spike protein, and the dominant responses were in regions 160-218 and 743-854. After two AZD1222 doses, spike-specific TCR breadth and depth were significantly higher than at day 0 and than in MenACWY recipients. The 56-69-year group was small, and its depth increase did not reach significance, likely because of low power. Participants were mostly white British and included more females than males, and it was suggested by the authors that clonal diversity may have been underestimated. Conclusions about previously exposed vaccinees are limited because only 5 or 6 AZD1222 recipients were SARS-CoV-2 seropositive at baseline.

The material was peripheral blood, obtained on day 0 of AZD1222 vaccination. The TCR comes from an adult in good health. This chain joins TRBV4-1 to TRBJ2-1, and 8 bases in between align with TRBD2. The nucleotides are TGCGCCAGCAGCCAAGGGAACGGGAGGGCCGGCAATGAGCAGTTCTTC. It specifies CASSQGNGRAGNEQFF.